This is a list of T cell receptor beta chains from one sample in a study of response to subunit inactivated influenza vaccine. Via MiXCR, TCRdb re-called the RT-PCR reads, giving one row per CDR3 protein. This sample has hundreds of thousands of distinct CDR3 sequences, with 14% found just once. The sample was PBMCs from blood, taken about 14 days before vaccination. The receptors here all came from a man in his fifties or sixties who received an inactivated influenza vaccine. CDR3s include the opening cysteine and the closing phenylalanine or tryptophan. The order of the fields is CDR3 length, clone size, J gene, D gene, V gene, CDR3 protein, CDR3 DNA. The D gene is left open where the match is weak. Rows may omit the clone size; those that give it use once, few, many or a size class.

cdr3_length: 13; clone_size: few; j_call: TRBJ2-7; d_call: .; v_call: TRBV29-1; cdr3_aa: CSVETPGRYEQYF; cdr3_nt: TGCAGCGTTGAAACCCCCGGAAGGTACGAGCAGTACTTC
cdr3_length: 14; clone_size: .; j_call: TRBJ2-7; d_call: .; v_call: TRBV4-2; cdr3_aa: CASSQALGGYEQYF; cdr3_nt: TGTGCCAGCAGCCAAGCCCTTGGCGGTTACGAGCAGTACTTC
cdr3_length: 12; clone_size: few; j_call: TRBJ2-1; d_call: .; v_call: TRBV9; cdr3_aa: CASSVEGGEQFF; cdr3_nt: TGTGCCAGCAGCGTAGAAGGTGGGGAGCAGTTCTTC
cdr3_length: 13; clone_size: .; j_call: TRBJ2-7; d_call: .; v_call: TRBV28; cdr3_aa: CASRDKFTYEQYF; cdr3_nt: TGTGCCAGCAGGGACAAGTTTACCTACGAGCAGTACTTC
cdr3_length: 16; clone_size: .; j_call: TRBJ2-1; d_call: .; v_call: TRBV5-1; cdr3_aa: CASRESGLSSYNEQFF; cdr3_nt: TGCGCCAGCAGAGAATCAGGCCTCTCCTCCTACAATGAGCAGTTCTTC
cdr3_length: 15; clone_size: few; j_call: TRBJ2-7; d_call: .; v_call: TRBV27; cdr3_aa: CASSLGASSTYEQYF; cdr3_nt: TGTGCCAGCAGTTTAGGGGCATCTTCAACCTACGAGCAGTACTTC
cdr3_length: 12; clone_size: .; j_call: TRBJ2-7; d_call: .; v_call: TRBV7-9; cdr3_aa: CASSPWGDEQYF; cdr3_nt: TGTGCCAGCAGCCCGTGGGGTGACGAGCAGTACTTC
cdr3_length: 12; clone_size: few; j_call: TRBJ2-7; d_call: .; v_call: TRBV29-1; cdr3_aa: CSVDAGGYEQYF; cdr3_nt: TGCAGCGTTGACGCAGGCGGCTACGAGCAGTACTTC
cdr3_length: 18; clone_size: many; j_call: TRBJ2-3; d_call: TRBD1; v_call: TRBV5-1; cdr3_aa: CASSLTGTVTSSTDTQYF; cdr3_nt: TGCGCCAGCAGCTTGACCGGGACAGTAACTTCTAGCACAGATACGCAGTATTTT
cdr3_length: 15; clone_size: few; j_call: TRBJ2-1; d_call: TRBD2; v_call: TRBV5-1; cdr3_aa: CASSLPSGRSGEQFF; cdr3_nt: TGCGCCAGCAGCTTGCCTAGCGGGAGGTCAGGTGAGCAGTTCTTC
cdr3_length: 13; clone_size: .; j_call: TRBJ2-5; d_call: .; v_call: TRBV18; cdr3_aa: CASSPPLGETQYF; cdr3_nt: TGTGCCAGCTCACCTCCTCTCGGGGAGACCCAGTACTTC
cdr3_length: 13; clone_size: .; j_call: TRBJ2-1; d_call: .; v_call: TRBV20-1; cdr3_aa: CSARREALNEQFF; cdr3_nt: TGCAGTGCTAGGAGGGAGGCCCTTAATGAGCAGTTCTTC
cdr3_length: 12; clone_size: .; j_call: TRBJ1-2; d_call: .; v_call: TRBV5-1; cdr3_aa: CASSLEGDGYTF; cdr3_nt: TGCGCCAGCAGCTTGGAAGGGGATGGCTACACCTTC
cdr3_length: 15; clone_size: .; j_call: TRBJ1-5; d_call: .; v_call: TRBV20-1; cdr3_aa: CSAYNRGTSNQPQHF; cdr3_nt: TGCAGTGCTTACAATAGGGGGACTAGCAATCAGCCCCAGCATTTT
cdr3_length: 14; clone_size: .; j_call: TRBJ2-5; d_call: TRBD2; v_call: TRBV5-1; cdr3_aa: CASSSGGPRETQYF; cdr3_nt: TGCGCCAGCAGCTCGGGAGGGCCACGGGAGACCCAGTACTTC
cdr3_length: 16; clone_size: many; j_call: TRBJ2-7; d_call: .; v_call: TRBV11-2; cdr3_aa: CASSTLTGGVLRLQYF; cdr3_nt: TGTGCCAGCAGCACACTAACAGGGGGGGTCCTACGATTGCAGTACTTC
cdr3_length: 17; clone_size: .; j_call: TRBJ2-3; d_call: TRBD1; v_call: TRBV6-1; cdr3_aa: CASSPGTGVGLTDTQYF; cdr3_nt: TGTGCCAGCAGCCCCGGGACAGGGGTTGGGCTCACAGATACGCAGTATTTT
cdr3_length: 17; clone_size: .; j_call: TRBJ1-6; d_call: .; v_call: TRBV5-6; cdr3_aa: CASSYPSGGKLNSPLHF; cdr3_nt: TGTGCCAGCAGTTACCCTTCCGGCGGGAAACTTAATTCACCCCTCCACTTT
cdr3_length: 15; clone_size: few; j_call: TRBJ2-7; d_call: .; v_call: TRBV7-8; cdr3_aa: CASSAGGGFAYEQYF; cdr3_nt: TGTGCCAGCAGCGCAGGAGGGGGGTTCGCCTACGAGCAGTACTTC
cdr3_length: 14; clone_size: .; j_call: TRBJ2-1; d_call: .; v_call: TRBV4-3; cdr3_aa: CASSNRGQYNEQFF; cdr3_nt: TGCGCCAGCAGTAATCGAGGGCAGTACAATGAGCAGTTCTTC
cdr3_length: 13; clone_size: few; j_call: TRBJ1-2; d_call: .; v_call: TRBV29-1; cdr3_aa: CSVASTESYGYTF; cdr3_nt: TGCAGCGTCGCCTCGACAGAGAGCTATGGCTACACCTTC
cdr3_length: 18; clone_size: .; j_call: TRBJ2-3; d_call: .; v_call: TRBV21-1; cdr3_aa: CASSKLQRGGYSTDTQYF; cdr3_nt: TGTGCCAGCAGCAAACTTCAGCGGGGGGGATATTCCACAGATACGCAGTATTTT
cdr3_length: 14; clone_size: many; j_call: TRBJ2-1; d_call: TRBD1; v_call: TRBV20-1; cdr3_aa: CSARTSTGANEQFF; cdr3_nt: TGCAGTGCTCGGACCTCGACAGGGGCAAATGAGCAGTTCTTC
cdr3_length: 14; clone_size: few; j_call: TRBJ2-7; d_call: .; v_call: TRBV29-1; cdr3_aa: CSVVRAGSSYEQYF; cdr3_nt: TGCAGCGTTGTTCGGGCGGGTTCATCCTACGAGCAGTACTTC
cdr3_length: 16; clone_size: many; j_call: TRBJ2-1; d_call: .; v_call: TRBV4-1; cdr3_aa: CASSQLGTKSYNEQFF; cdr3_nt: TGCGCCAGCAGCCAACTGGGAACGAAATCCTACAATGAGCAGTTCTTC
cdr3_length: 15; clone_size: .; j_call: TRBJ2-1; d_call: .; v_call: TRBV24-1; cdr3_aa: CATSLGTLSYNEQFF; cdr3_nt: TGTGCCACCAGCCTCGGGACCCTCTCCTACAATGAGCAGTTCTTC
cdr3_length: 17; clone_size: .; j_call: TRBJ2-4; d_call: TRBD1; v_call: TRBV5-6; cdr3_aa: CASSFRDRVVAKNIQYF; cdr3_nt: TGTGCCAGCAGCTTCCGGGACAGGGTAGTAGCCAAAAACATTCAGTACTTC
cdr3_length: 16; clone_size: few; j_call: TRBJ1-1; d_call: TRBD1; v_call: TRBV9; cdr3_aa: CASSPHTGDVNTEAFF; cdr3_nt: TGTGCCAGCAGCCCACACACAGGGGATGTGAACACTGAAGCTTTCTTT
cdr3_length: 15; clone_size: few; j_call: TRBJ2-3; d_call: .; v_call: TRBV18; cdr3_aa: CASSPQTVGTDTQYF; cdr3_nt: TGTGCCAGCTCACCTCAGACTGTGGGCACAGATACGCAGTATTTT
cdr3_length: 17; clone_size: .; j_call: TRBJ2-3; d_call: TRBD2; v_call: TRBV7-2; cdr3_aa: CASSLAWLAGNTDTQYF; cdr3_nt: TGTGCCAGCAGCTTAGCATGGCTAGCGGGAAACACAGATACGCAGTATTTT
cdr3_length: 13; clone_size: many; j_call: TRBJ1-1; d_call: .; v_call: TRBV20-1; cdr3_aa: CSAREGQNTEAFF; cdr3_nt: TGCAGTGCTAGAGAAGGACAGAACACTGAAGCTTTCTTT
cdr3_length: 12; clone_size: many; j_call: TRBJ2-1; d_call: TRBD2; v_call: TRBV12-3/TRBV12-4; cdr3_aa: CASSSQLAAWFF; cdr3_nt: TGTGCCAGCAGTTCCCAACTAGCGGCCTGGTTCTTC
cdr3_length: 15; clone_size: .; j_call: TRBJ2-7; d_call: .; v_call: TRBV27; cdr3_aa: CASSPRQVSSYEQYF; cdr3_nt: TGTGCCAGCAGTCCACGACAGGTATCCTCCTACGAGCAGTACTTC
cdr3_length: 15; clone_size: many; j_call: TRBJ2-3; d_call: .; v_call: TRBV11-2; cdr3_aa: CASSLQPGVADTQYF; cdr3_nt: TGTGCCAGCAGCTTACAGCCAGGGGTTGCAGATACGCAGTATTTT
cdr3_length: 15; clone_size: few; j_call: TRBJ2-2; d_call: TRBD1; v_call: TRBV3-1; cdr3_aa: CASSQVHRGFGELFF; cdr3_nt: TGTGCCAGCAGCCAAGTACACAGGGGATTCGGGGAGCTGTTTTTT
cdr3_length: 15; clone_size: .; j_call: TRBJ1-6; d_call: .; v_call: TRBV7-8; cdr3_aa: CASSLGRPGASPLHF; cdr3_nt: TGTGCCAGCAGCTTAGGCCGACCCGGGGCATCACCCCTCCACTTT
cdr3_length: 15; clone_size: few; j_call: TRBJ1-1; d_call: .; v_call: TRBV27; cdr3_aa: CASSLGGRKNTEAFF; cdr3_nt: TGTGCCAGCAGTTTAGGGGGCAGGAAGAACACTGAAGCTTTCTTT